These T cell receptor beta chains were read from a single sample in a study of blood T cell repertoires in COVID-19. The table came from immunoSEQ multiplex PCR; TCRdb's copy has only in-frame clones and leaves some out. Altogether about 190,000 clones are present, about 88% being singletons, with the ten largest covering under 4%. The sequencing input was PBMCs or T cells enriched from blood (not recorded which). Receptor source: a woman aged 25 to 45 who had recovered from COVID-19. Both conserved end residues are part of each CDR3. A D gene is named only where the DNA matches it firmly. Clone size is given for some rows only: seen once, a few or many times, or a class if the clone is expanded.

D	size	J	V	DNA	CDR3
.	.	TRBJ2-2	TRBV10-3	TGTGCCATCAGTGAGATACAGGGCAGCACCGGGGAGCTGTTTTTT	CAISEIQGSTGELFF
.	.	TRBJ2-5	TRBV11-2	TGTGCCAGCAGCTCAGGGCTGCACAACCCCGAGTATGAGACCCAGTACTTC	CASSSGLHNPEYETQYF
TRBD1	.	TRBJ1-6	TRBV19	TGTGCCAGTAGTACCGCCGGGACAGGGAGAGAGTCACCCCTCCACTTT	CASSTAGTGRESPLHF
.	.	TRBJ1-2	TRBV28	TGTGCCAGCAGTCCCACAGCAACCTATGGCTACACCTTC	CASSPTATYGYTF
.	.	TRBJ2-3	TRBV12-5	TGTGCTAGTGCCTTGGGAGGCACAGATACGCAGTATTTT	CASALGGTDTQYF
TRBD2	.	TRBJ2-2	TRBV5-1	TGCGCCAGCAGCTCCTTGAAGAGCGGGGGTGTGAACACCGGGGAGCTGTTTTTT	CASSSLKSGGVNTGELFF
.	once	TRBJ2-3	TRBV3-1/TRBV3-2	TGTGCCAGCAGCCAAGGGTTCACAGGCACAGATACGCAGTATTTT	CASSQGFTGTDTQYF
TRBD1	.	TRBJ1-1	TRBV28	TGTGCCAGCAGTAGTATCAGACAGGGCAAAAACACTGAAGCTTTCTTT	CASSSIRQGKNTEAFF
.	.	TRBJ2-3	TRBV28	TGTGCCAGCAGTCCCCACCTTCCGGGGGTGACCACAGATACGCAGTATTTT	CASSPHLPGVTTDTQYF
.	.	TRBJ1-2	TRBV7-8	TGTGCCAGCAGCCTAGTACCGTTCGGGCAACAGGGTGGCTACACCTTC	CASSLVPFGQQGGYTF
TRBD2	.	TRBJ2-2	TRBV9	TGTGCCAGCAGCGGCCTGGGACTAGCGGGGGGGAAGGAGCTGTTTTTT	CASSGLGLAGGKELFF
.	.	TRBJ1-1	TRBV5-4	TGTGCCAGCAGCCCAACCGGGACAGAAGCTTTCTTT	CASSPTGTEAFF
.	medium-sized	TRBJ1-5	TRBV7-2	TGTGCCAGCAGCCCCTGGGCAGGGGATAGCAATCAGCCCCAGCATTTT	CASSPWAGDSNQPQHF
TRBD2	once	TRBJ2-3	TRBV3-1/TRBV3-2	TGTGCCAGCAGGCGGGGGAACACAGATACGCAGTATTTT	CASRRGNTDTQYF
TRBD2	once	TRBJ2-1	TRBV27	TGTGCCAGCACAAGACGAGGGACTAGCGGGAATAATGAGCAGTTCTTC	CASTRRGTSGNNEQFF
TRBD1	.	TRBJ1-2	TRBV6-5	TGTGCCAGCATTCCCGCGGGACAGAACTATGGCTACACCTTC	CASIPAGQNYGYTF
TRBD2	.	TRBJ2-4	TRBV24-1	TGTGCCACCAGTGCCGGCGGGGGGGCTAACGCCAAAAACATTCAGTACTTC	CATSAGGGANAKNIQYF
.	.	TRBJ1-1	TRBV19	TGTGCCAGTAGTATAGATGGGGCCGGTAGAGCTTTCTTT	CASSIDGAGRAFF
.	.	TRBJ2-5	TRBV20-1	TGCAGTGCTAGTTTTCCAACTAGCTCCTCGGCGACCCAGTACTTC	CSASFPTSSSATQYF
.	.	TRBJ2-7	TRBV11-2	TGTGCCAGCAGCTTAATGCGGGGTTCCTACGAGCAGTACTTC	CASSLMRGSYEQYF
.	.	TRBJ1-1	TRBV5-1	TGCGCCAGCAGCTTGTCTGGGCGTGAGACTGAAGCTTTCTTT	CASSLSGRETEAFF
TRBD1	.	TRBJ1-5	TRBV27	TGTGCCAGCCGTTCCGGGACAGGGCATCAGCCCCAGCATTTT	CASRSGTGHQPQHF
.	many	TRBJ1-1	TRBV24-1	TGTGCCACCAGTCCAACAGGCACTGAAGCTTTCTTT	CATSPTGTEAFF
.	.	TRBJ1-6	TRBV9	TGTGCCAGCAGCGTACGGAGCTCCTATAATTCACCCCTCCACTTT	CASSVRSSYNSPLHF
TRBD1	.	TRBJ1-2	TRBV28	TGTGCCAGCAGATACACAGGGGGCGGCTACACCTTC	CASRYTGGGYTF
.	few	TRBJ2-1	TRBV6-4	TGTGCCAGCAGTAAGAAGGTAGCTGAGTACAATGAGCAGTTCTTC	CASSKKVAEYNEQFF
TRBD2	.	TRBJ2-1	TRBV24-1	TGTGCCACCAGTGAGGATCTAGCGGGGGGGCGGGAGCAGTTCTTC	CATSEDLAGGREQFF
TRBD1	.	TRBJ1-1	TRBV4-2	TGTGCCAGCAGCCCCCGGGACAGAAACACTGAAGCTTTCTTT	CASSPRDRNTEAFF
TRBD1	.	TRBJ1-5	TRBV9	TGTGCCAGCAGCGTAGGTCCAGGGGGTAGCAATCAGCCCCAGCATTTT	CASSVGPGGSNQPQHF
TRBD2	.	TRBJ2-2	TRBV29-1	TGCAGCATCCAACTAGCGACCGGGGAGCTGTTTTTT	CSIQLATGELFF
TRBD2	.	TRBJ2-7	TRBV6-5	TGTGCCAGCAGTTACTTTGGGACTAATGCCTACGAGCAGTACTTC	CASSYFGTNAYEQYF
.	.	TRBJ2-3	TRBV7-2	TGTGCCAGCAGCTTAGCCCCCCATAGCACAGATACGCAGTATTTT	CASSLAPHSTDTQYF
TRBD2	.	TRBJ2-1	TRBV5-1	TGCGCCAGCAGCTTGGCGCCTAGCGGGGGAGACAATGAGCAGTTCTTC	CASSLAPSGGDNEQFF
.	many	TRBJ1-6	TRBV28	TGTGCCAGCTGGTGGGAGCCTAGCAATTCACCCCTCCACTTT	CASWWEPSNSPLHF
.	.	TRBJ1-2	TRBV6-6	TGTGCCAGCAGAAGGGACATCTATGGCTACACCTTC	CASRRDIYGYTF
TRBD1	once	TRBJ1-1	TRBV6-5	TGTGCCAGCAGTTCCCCCGGACAGGGGCGAACTGAAGCTTTCTTT	CASSSPGQGRTEAFF
.	.	TRBJ2-7	TRBV6-5	TGTGCCAGCAGTTACTCGTTTAGGGGGGGAACCTACGAGCAGTACTTC	CASSYSFRGGTYEQYF
.	.	TRBJ2-7	TRBV7-6	TGTGCCAGCAGTCCCCCTCAGGGGGAGCAGTACTTC	CASSPPQGEQYF
.	.	TRBJ1-5	TRBV6-5	TGTGCCAGCAGGGGGCATCGCAATCAGCCCCAGCATTTT	CASRGHRNQPQHF
.	.	TRBJ2-1	TRBV15	TGTGCCACCAGCGCACCCCACGTGAGCTCCTACAATGAGCAGTTCTTC	CATSAPHVSSYNEQFF
.	.	TRBJ1-2	TRBV5-4	TGTGCCAGCAGCACCCAGGACGGGGTCGGCTATGGCTACACCTTC	CASSTQDGVGYGYTF
.	.	TRBJ1-1	TRBV28	TGTGCCAGCAGTCTATCGGGCGCCATCGGGGACACTGAAGCTTTCTTT	CASSLSGAIGDTEAFF
TRBD2	few	TRBJ2-7	TRBV7-9	TGTGCCAGCAGCTCCGGGGGACTAGCGGGAGGTTCGGGCCCCTACGAGCAGTACTTC	CASSSGGLAGGSGPYEQYF
TRBD2	.	TRBJ2-3	TRBV24-1	TGTGCCACCAGTGATTTGCCCGCGGGAGGGCCGATAGATACGCAGTATTTT	CATSDLPAGGPIDTQYF
TRBD2	.	TRBJ2-1	TRBV4-1	TGCGCCAGCAGCCTGACCTTAGCGGGAGGGGACAATGAGCAGTTCTTC	CASSLTLAGGDNEQFF
TRBD1	once	TRBJ2-3	TRBV13	TGTGCCAGCAGCTTATCTCCAGGGGGCCCTTCCCGGGCTCTCACAGATACGCAGTATTTT	CASSLSPGGPSRALTDTQYF
.	.	TRBJ1-1	TRBV29-1	TGCAGCGAGATCCAGGGTTCCACTGAAGCTTTCTTT	CSEIQGSTEAFF
.	.	TRBJ2-3	TRBV7-3	TGTGCCAGCAGCTTAACCCCCTTCACAGATACGCAGTATTTT	CASSLTPFTDTQYF
TRBD1	.	TRBJ1-1	TRBV6-5	TGTGCCAGCGGGGACAGGGGGCTCACTGAAGCTTTCTTT	CASGDRGLTEAFF
.	.	TRBJ1-2	TRBV5-1	TGCGCCAGCAATCCGTCTGGGGCAGGGCCTGGTGGCTACACCTTC	CASNPSGAGPGGYTF
TRBD2	.	TRBJ2-7	TRBV5-1	TGCGCCAGCAGCTTGGTCGCTAGCGGGAGGGCAAGGGTCTACGAGCAGTACTTC	CASSLVASGRARVYEQYF
TRBD2	.	TRBJ2-1	TRBV6-5	TGTGCCAGCAGCTTCTCCCGGACTAGCGACAATGAGCAGTTCTTC	CASSFSRTSDNEQFF
TRBD1	.	TRBJ1-1	TRBV5-1	TGCGCCAGCAGCGTACTGACAGGGGCGAACACTGAAGCTTTCTTT	CASSVLTGANTEAFF
.	once	TRBJ1-1	TRBV10-3	TGTGCCATCAGGCCGGGACTCCCACTTACAGAAGCTTTCTTT	CAIRPGLPLTEAFF